This T cell receptor beta chain was recorded in a study of response to subunit inactivated influenza vaccine. One entry per CDR3 protein, called by TCRdb with MiXCR from the RT-PCR reads. The sample holds about 580,000 distinct CDR3 sequences, approximately 14% seen once. Study findings and constraints: That few new T cells are recruited by each seasonal influenza vaccination was the authors' suggestion.

The CDR3 runs 15 residues. With 4 bases removed from V and 0 bases from J, the gap between germline ends came to 13 bases. Germline V gene data show CDR1 as PRHDT and CDR2 as FYEKMQ (reference sequence). Notes on this clonotype: The antigen is unknown.

The rearrangement joins TRBV13 to TRBJ2-7, with D possibly TRBD1 on 6 matching bases. The specimen was PBMCs from blood, collected less than 13 days after vaccination. This clonotype was obtained from a man aged 50 to 60 who received an inactivated influenza vaccine. Written as DNA, the CDR3 is TGTGCCAGCAGCTACGCGACAGGCAGCTCCTACGAGCAGTACTTC. This gives the protein CASSYATGSSYEQYF.